A single sample is the source of the 20 T cell receptor beta chains below, sequenced in a study of cytomegalovirus exposure and HLA in healthy donors. Sequenced by immunoSEQ multiplex PCR; TCRdb stores in-frame clones only, minus some. The sample holds about 49,000 clones, about 90% seen once. The sample was PBMCs. The source of these receptors is a man in his late teens or twenties in good health and CMV-seronegative.

V is TRBV15 and J is TRBJ2-7, with D unclear. The CDR3 has 11 residues. Germline CDR1 and CDR2: LNHNV and YYDKDF (reference sequence). Trimming stripped 3 bases from V and 3 bases from J, with 3 bases between. The CDR3 loop reads CATSSYYEQYF. The CDR3 coding sequence is TGTGCCACCAGCAGCTACTACGAGCAGTACTTC. The full variable domain, rest sourced from reference TRBV15 and TRBJ2-7, is DAMVIQNPRYQVTQFGKPVTLSCSQTLNHNVMYWYQQKSSQAPKLLFHYYDKDFNNEADTPDNFQSRRPNTSFCFLDIRSPGLGDTAMYLCATSSYYEQYFGPGTRLTVT.

This chain uses TRBV7-9 with TRBJ2-7; D ambiguous. Trimming took 7 bases from V and 3 from J, leaving 10 bases between them. The CDR3 runs 12 residues. Germline CDR1 reads SEHNR; CDR2 reads FQNEAQ (reference sequence). Written as DNA, the CDR3 is TGTGCCAGCACGAGGTCCCACTACGAGCAGTACTTC. Translating gives CASTRSHYEQYF.

This sequence joins TRBV27 and TRBJ2-2, with 10 bases aligning to TRBD2. CDR1 is MNHEY, CDR2 SMNVEV, per germline (reference sequence). V lost 2 bases and J lost 5; bases outside the gene matches: 8. There are 17 residues in the CDR3. CDR3 amino acids: CASSLLAGDFRTGELFF. As DNA, the CDR3 is TGTGCCAGCAGTTTACTAGCGGGAGACTTTAGGACCGGGGAGCTGTTTTTT.

The rearrangement uses TRBV11-2 and TRBJ2-7; D perhaps matches TRBD1 (6 bases). CDR1 and CDR2 (germline): SGHAT, FQNNGV. The CDR3 runs 15 residues. V lost 4 bases and J 0 bases, leaving 13 bases between the germline ends. The CDR3 is CASSSTGTSSYEQYF. In nucleotides, the CDR3 is TGTGCCAGCAGCTCCACCGGGACAAGCTCCTACGAGCAGTACTTC.

The chain is built from TRBV15 and TRBJ1-3; D uncertain. V lost 0 bases, J lost 4 bases, and 10 bases lay in between. The CDR3 has 15 amino acids. Germline V gene sequence: CDR1 LNHNV, CDR2 YYDKDF (reference sequence). The CDR3 protein is CATSRDKGGGNTIYF. The CDR3 region has the DNA TGTGCCACCAGCAGAGATAAGGGAGGCGGAAACACCATATATTTT.

The rearrangement joins TRBV2 to TRBJ2-7; TRBD1 is a possible D gene (5 bases). The germline V and J ends were trimmed by 1 base and 0 bases, with 10 bases remaining between them. CDR3 length equals 15 residues. Germline V gives CDR1 SNHLY, CDR2 FYNNEI. CDR3 amino acids: CASSEGGLPSYEQYF. The CDR3 region has the DNA TGTGCCAGCAGTGAAGGGGGCTTACCCTCCTACGAGCAGTACTTC.

The chain recombines TRBV2 with TRBJ2-7; 12 bases align to TRBD1. Looked up from germline, CDR1 is SNHLY and CDR2 is FYNNEI. This CDR3 is 15 amino acids long. V shed 5 bases and J 7 bases; nucleotides not matched to a gene: 9. CDR3 residues: CASSPGTGGLGEQYF. The DNA for the CDR3 is TGTGCCAGCAGTCCAGGGACAGGGGGCCTGGGGGAGCAGTACTTC.

This clone was seen a few times. This chain joins TRBV28 and TRBJ2-3; 7 bases fit TRBD2. J lost 1 base, V lost 5 bases, and 6 bases had no gene match. CDR1 and CDR2 from the germline V gene are MDHEN and SYDVKM. This CDR3 contains 15 residues. The CDR3 is CASSERESGTDTQYF. CDR3 bases: TGTGCCAGCAGTGAGCGGGAAAGTGGCACAGATACGCAGTATTTT.

The chain uses TRBV19 and TRBJ1-1; possible D gene TRBD1, 5 bases. Trimming removed 2 bases at V and 1 base at J, with 11 bases between. CDR1 LNHDA and CDR2 SQIVND come from the germline V gene (reference sequence). This CDR3 comprises 15 residues. The CDR3 DNA sequence: TGTGCCAGTAGTATACAGGGAGGCGGGAACACTGAAGCTTTCTTT. It codes for CASSIQGGGNTEAFF.

This chain connects TRBV9 to TRBJ2-5; a weak D match, TRBD1 (6 bases). CDR1 and CDR2 from the germline V gene are SGDLS and YYNGEE. Trimming removed 4 bases at V and 5 bases at J, with 18 bases between. This CDR3 has 15 amino acids. The CDR3 spells CASSTATRGWETQYF. CDR3 bases: TGTGCCAGCAGCACCGCGACAAGGGGGTGGGAGACCCAGTACTTC.

This chain joins TRBV13 and TRBJ2-1; 10 positions match TRBD2. With 5 bases clipped from V and 4 bases from J, the junction kept 20 bases outside the gene matches. Germline-derived CDR1 and CDR2 are PRHDT and FYEKMQ (reference sequence). The CDR3 consists of 20 residues. CDR3 in amino acids: CASSARTSGPPRGAYNEQFF. CDR3 nucleotides: TGTGCCAGCAGCGCCCGGACTAGCGGACCTCCTCGAGGGGCTTACAATGAGCAGTTCTTC.

This rearrangement joins TRBV6-6 to TRBJ2-7; D is possibly TRBD2 (5 bases). Germline values: CDR1 MNHNY, CDR2 SVGAGI (reference sequence). Trimming took off 6 bases at V and 3 bases at J, with 15 bases between the two ends. There are 14 residues in the CDR3. The CDR3: CASRPGNSHYEQYF. CDR3 nucleotides: TGTGCCAGCAGACCGGGAAACAGCCACTACGAGCAGTACTTC.

The V gene is TRBV4-2, the J gene TRBJ2-2, with D maybe TRBD2 (6 bases). This CDR3 spans 17 amino acids. V lost 0 bases and J lost 4, with 15 bases in between. Looked up from germline, CDR1 is LGHNA and CDR2 is YNFKEQ. The CDR3 here is CASSQDQGGQSTGELFF. DNA for the CDR3: TGTGCCAGCAGCCAAGATCAAGGAGGGCAGAGCACCGGGGAGCTGTTTTTT.

The chain links TRBV28 to TRBJ2-1; D unclear. Between the trimmed V and J ends, which lost 1 base and 3 bases, there was a span of 4 bases. Germline loops: CDR1 MDHEN, CDR2 SYDVKM. The CDR3 consists of 13 residues. This CDR3 reads CASSLSSYNEQFF. CDR3 in DNA: TGTGCCAGCAGTTTATCCAGCTACAATGAGCAGTTCTTC.

This chain joins TRBV19 and TRBJ2-1; TRBD2 matches 9 bases. This CDR3 spans 14 amino acids. Unmatched junction bases numbered 8, after V lost 6 bases and J lost 8 bases. Germline-derived CDR1 and CDR2 are LNHDA and SQIVND (reference sequence). The CDR3 region has the DNA TGTGCCAGTAGGGGTAGCGGGAGAATCGATGAGCAGTTCTTC. Translation: CASRGSGRIDEQFF. Based on the CDR3 plus reference TRBV19 and TRBJ2-1, the full variable domain is DGGITQSPKYLFRKEGQNVTLSCEQNLNHDAMYWYRQDPGQGLRLIYYSQIVNDFQKGDIAEGYSVSREKKESFPLTVTSAQKNPTAFYLCASRGSGRIDEQFFGPGTRLTVL.

V is TRBV30 and J is TRBJ2-2; 8 nucleotides line up with TRBD2. V was pared by 3 bases and J by 3 bases, with 6 bases of the junction left unmatched. The CDR3 runs to 15 residues. Germline CDR1 GTSNPN, CDR2 SVGIG (reference sequence). The CDR3 region is CAWSYGRADTGELFF. The CDR3 DNA is TGTGCCTGGAGCTACGGGAGGGCCGACACCGGGGAGCTGTTTTTT.

This chain connects TRBV2 to TRBJ2-2; weak D call: TRBD2 (6 bases). The CDR3 covers 16 residues. Per the germline V gene, CDR1 is SNHLY and CDR2 is FYNNEI. Trimming took 6 bases from V and 6 from J, leaving 20 bases between them. DNA for the CDR3: TGTGCCAGCAGCAAAGAAGCGGGTCTCAGATCCGGGGAGCTGTTTTTT. Translating it yields CASSKEAGLRSGELFF.

The genes are TRBV11-2 and TRBJ2-6; no reliable D call. CDR1 and CDR2 (germline): SGHAT, FQNNGV. The CDR3 consists of 18 residues. Trimming removed 2 bases from V and 2 bases from J, with 16 bases in between. Written as DNA, the CDR3 is TGTGCCAGCAGCTTACTTTTCCAGGATTGGACTGGGGCCAACGTCCTGACTTTC. It is translated as CASSLLFQDWTGANVLTF.

The V gene is TRBV18, the J gene TRBJ1-5; 7 positions agree with TRBD1. This CDR3 comprises 16 residues. Germline V gives CDR1 KGHSH, CDR2 LQKENI. V lost 2 bases to trimming and J lost 2 bases; unmatched junction nucleotides: 6. The CDR3 region has the DNA TGTGCCAGCTCACCATCCGACAGGGCGGGCAATCAGCCCCAGCATTTT. Translation: CASSPSDRAGNQPQHF.

The chain couples TRBV29-1 to TRBJ2-1; TRBD2 might be the D (6 bases). CDR1 is SQVTM and CDR2 is ANQGSEA in the germline V gene. The CDR3 sequence is 12 residues long. The ends were cut back, 7 bases at V and 6 bases at J, with 13 bases in the middle. CDR3 DNA sequence: TGCAGCGGGCTGGCGGAGGGCAATGAGCAGTTCTTC. Translating it yields CSGLAEGNEQFF.